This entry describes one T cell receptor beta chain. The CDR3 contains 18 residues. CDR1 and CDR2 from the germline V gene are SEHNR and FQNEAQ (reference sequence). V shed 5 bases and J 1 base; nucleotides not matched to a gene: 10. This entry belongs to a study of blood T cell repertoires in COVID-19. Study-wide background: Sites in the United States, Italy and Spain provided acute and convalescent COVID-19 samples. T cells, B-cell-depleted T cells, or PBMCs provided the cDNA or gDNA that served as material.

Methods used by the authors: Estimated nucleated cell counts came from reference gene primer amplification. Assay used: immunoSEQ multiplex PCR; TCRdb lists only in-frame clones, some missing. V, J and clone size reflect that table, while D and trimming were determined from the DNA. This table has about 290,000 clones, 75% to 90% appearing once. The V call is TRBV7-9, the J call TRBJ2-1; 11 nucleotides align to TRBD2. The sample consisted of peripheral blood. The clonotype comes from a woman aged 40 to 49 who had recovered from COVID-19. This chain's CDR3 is CASSPPATSGASYNEQFF. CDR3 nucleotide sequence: TGTGCCAGCAGCCCCCCGGCGACTAGCGGGGCATCCTACAATGAGCAGTTCTTC. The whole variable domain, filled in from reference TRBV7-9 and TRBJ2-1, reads DTGVSQNPRHKITKRGQNVTFRCDPISEHNRLYWYRQTLGQGPEFLTYFQNEAQLEKSRLLSDRFSAERPKGSFSTLEIQRTEQGDSAMYLCASSPPATSGASYNEQFFGPGTRLTVL.